This T cell receptor beta chain was recovered during a study of identical twins. Whole-study results and caveats: The more abundant beta clonotypes in cord blood had fewer insertions, and memory repertoires did not show this.

cDNA molecules carried unique molecular identifiers, and template switching added a universal primer site. TCRdb processed the 5' RACE reads anew with MiXCR; each CDR3 protein has one entry. Among about 520,000 distinct CDR3 sequences, 22% were seen once, and the ten largest hold around 1%. This clonotype came up a few times. The antigen is undetermined. Germline values: CDR1 WSHSY, CDR2 SAAADI. The CDR3 loop spans 13 amino acids. The V and J ends lost 6 bases and 9 bases, in that order; junction bases with no gene match: 7. The data also belong to a second study, concerning T cells expressing NK-cell markers.

The sample comprised CD4+ T cells sorted from blood. This clonotype originated in a woman between 18 and 29 years old in good health. The chain joins TRBV10-2 to TRBJ2-1; TRBD2 agrees at 8 bases. CDR3 residues: CASRLGLAFEQFF. For the CDR3, the DNA is TGCGCCAGCAGACTCGGACTAGCCTTTGAGCAGTTCTTC.